This TCR beta chain was documented in a study of Ad26.COV2.S vaccination and SARS-CoV-2 variants. Treatment indicated: around 19 received Ad26.COV2.S at low or high dose, single or two shots; about 5 received placebo; per-sample allocation not given. Vaccine and placebo recipients were sampled on day 63 after the first injection. The CDR3 covers 15 residues. Germline CDR1 and CDR2: LGHDT and YNNKEL (reference sequence). Trimming shortened V by 1 base and J by 2 bases, and 8 bases separated the two germline ends. The method was immunoSEQ multiplex PCR; TCRdb's version includes in-frame clones alone and lacks a portion of them. Of under 400,000 clones in the sample, around 87% were seen once. As to this clone: As yet, its antigen is unknown.

Study-wide results and caveats: Vaccinees showed greater spike-specific TCR breadth than placebo recipients.

The V and J genes are TRBV3-1 (or the pseudogene TRBV3-2) and TRBJ1-4, with TRBD1 as a possible D gene (5 bases). The TCR was taken from a person between 18 and 65 years old who received the Ad26.COV2.S COVID-19 vaccine or a placebo. Specimen: peripheral blood, collected in a trial of Ad26.COV2.S vaccine versus placebo. CDR3 sequence reads: CASSQVQGTNEKLFF. The CDR3 coding sequence is TGTGCCAGCAGCCAAGTGCAGGGTACTAATGAAAAACTGTTTTTT.